At least ten counts were recorded for the clone carrying this TCR beta chain. Antigen specificity is unknown. The record originates from a study of metastatic and nonmetastatic thyroid tumors. Study-wide background: Peripheral blood and tumor or nodule samples from malignant and benign thyroid patients were compared. Whole-study results and caveats: Significantly higher TCR beta diversity was reportedly seen in malignant thyroid tumors than benign nodules, in blood and tumor.

The CDR3 is made up of 15 amino acids. Germline CDR1 and CDR2: SQVTM and ANQGSEA. With 4 bases clipped from V and 4 bases from J, the junction kept 12 bases outside the gene matches. Thyroid surgery had not been preceded by any treatment in any patient. Original data processing: The study built a papillary thyroid cancer distant-metastasis classifier from CDR3 differences across clinicopathological groups. TCRdb ran MiXCR on the PCR reads. The V and J calls reflect TCRdb's pipeline rather than the authors' work. The sample records tens of thousands of clones, more than 15% being singletons. The sample taken for sequencing was blood. The chain employs TRBV29-1 and TRBJ2-5; 7 nucleotides line up with TRBD2. The source is a female donor with papillary thyroid cancer or a benign thyroid nodule (not recorded which). Some clones in this sample may be carry-over from other donors' samples. The CDR3 here is CSVGLGGGVRETQYF. DNA for the CDR3: TGCAGCGTTGGTCTGGGGGGAGGGGTGAGAGAGACCCAGTACTTC.